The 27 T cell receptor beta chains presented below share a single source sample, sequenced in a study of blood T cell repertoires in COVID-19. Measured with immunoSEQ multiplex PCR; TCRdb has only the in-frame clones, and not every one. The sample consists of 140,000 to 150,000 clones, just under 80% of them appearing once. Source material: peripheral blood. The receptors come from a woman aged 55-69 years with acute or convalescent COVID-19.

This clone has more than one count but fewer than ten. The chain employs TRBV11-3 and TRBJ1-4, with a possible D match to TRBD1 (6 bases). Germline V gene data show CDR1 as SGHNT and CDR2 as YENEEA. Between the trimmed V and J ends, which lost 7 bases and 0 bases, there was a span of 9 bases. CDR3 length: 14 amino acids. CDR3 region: CASMRTATNEKLFF. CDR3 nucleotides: TGTGCCAGCATGCGGACAGCAACTAATGAAAAACTGTTTTTT.

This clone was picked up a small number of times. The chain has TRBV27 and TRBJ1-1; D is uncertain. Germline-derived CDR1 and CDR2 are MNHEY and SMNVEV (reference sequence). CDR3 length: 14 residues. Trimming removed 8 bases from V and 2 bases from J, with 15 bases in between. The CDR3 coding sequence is TGTGCCAGCGCCTCCCTCTGGAGAAACACTGAAGCTTTCTTT. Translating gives CASASLWRNTEAFF.

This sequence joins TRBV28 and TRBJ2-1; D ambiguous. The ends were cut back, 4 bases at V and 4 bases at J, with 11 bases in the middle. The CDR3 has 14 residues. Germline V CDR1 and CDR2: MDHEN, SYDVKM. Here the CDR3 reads CASSSLSDYNEQFF. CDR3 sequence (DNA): TGTGCCAGCAGTTCCCTTAGTGATTACAATGAGCAGTTCTTC.

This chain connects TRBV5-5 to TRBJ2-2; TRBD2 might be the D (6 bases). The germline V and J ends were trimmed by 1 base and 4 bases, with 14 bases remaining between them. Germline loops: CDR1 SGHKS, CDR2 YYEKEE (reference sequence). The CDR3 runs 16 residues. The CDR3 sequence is CASSLPPGRVTGELFF. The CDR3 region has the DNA TGTGCCAGCAGCTTGCCTCCCGGGAGAGTCACCGGGGAGCTGTTTTTT.

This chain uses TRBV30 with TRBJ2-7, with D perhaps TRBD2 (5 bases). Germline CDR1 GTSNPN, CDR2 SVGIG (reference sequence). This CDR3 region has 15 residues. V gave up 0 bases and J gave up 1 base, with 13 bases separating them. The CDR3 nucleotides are TGTGCCTGGAGTGTACGCCAGGACTGGTCCTACGAGCAGTACTTC. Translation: CAWSVRQDWSYEQYF.

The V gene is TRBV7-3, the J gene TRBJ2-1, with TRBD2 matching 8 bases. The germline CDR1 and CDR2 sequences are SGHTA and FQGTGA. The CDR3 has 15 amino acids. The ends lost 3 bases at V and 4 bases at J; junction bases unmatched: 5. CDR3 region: CASSFFSSGYNEQFF. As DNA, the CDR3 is TGTGCCAGCAGCTTTTTTTCTAGCGGGTACAATGAGCAGTTCTTC.

CDR3 nucleotide sequence: TGTGCCAGTAGTAAGGGGGCCTACACTGAAGCTTTCTTT. It specifies CASSKGAYTEAFF. The chain employs TRBV19 and TRBJ1-1; 7 bases match TRBD1. Germline V gene data show CDR1 as LNHDA and CDR2 as SQIVND (reference sequence). V shed 4 bases and J 3 bases; nucleotides not matched to a gene: 2. The CDR3 is made up of 13 amino acids. Full variable domain (missing parts from reference TRBV19 and TRBJ1-1): DGGITQSPKYLFRKEGQNVTLSCEQNLNHDAMYWYRQDPGQGLRLIYYSQIVNDFQKGDIAEGYSVSREKKESFPLTVTSAQKNPTAFYLCASSKGAYTEAFFGQGTRLTVV.

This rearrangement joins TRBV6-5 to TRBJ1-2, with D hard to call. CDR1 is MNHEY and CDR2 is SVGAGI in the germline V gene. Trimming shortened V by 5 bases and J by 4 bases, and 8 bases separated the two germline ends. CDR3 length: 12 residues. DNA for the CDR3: TGTGCCAGCAGTCCCAGGTCCTATGGCTACACCTTC. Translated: CASSPRSYGYTF.

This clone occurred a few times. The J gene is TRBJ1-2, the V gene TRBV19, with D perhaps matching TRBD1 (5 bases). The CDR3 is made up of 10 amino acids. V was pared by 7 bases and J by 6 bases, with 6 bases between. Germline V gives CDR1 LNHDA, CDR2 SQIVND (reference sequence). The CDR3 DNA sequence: TGTGCCAGTAAAGGGGATGGCTACACCTTC. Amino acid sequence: CASKGDGYTF.

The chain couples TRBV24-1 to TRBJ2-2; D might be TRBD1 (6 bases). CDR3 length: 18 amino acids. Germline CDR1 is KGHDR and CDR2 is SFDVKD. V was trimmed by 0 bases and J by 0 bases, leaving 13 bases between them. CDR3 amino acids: CATSDLQWDTANTGELFF. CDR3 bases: TGTGCCACCAGTGATTTGCAGTGGGACACCGCGAACACCGGGGAGCTGTTTTTT.

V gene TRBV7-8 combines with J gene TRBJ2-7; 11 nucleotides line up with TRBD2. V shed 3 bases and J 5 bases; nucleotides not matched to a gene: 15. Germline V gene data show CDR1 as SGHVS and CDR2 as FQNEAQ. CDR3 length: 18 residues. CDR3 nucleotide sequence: TGTGCCAGCAGCTTTCTGACTAGCGGGATCCCCCTTTCCAACGAGCAGTACTTC. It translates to CASSFLTSGIPLSNEQYF.

The CDR3 nucleotides read TGTGCCAGCAGTTCCGCGGCGTACAATGAGCAGTTCTTC. This translates into CASSSAAYNEQFF. V usage is TRBV27 and J usage is TRBJ2-1; no definite D call. Germline V gene lookup returns CDR1 MNHEY and CDR2 SMNVEV (reference sequence). This CDR3 is 13 amino acids long. The V gene lost 4 bases and the J gene lost 4 bases, with 8 bases spanning the gap.

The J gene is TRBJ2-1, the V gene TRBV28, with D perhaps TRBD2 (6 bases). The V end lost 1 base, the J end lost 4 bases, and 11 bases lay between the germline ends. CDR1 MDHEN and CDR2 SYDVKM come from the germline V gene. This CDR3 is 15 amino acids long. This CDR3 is CASSLFQGGYNEQFF. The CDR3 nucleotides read TGTGCCAGCAGTTTATTCCAGGGAGGATACAATGAGCAGTTCTTC.

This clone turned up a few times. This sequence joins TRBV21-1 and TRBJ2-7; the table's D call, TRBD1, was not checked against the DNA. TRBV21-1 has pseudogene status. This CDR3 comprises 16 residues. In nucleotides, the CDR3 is TGTGCCAGCAGCAAAGGGGGATCCAGGGGTCTCGACGAGCAGTACTTC. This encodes CASSKGGSRGLDEQYF.

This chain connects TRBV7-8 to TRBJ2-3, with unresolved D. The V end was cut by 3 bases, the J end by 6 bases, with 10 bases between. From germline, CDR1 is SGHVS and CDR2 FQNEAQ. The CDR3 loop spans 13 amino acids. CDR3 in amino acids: CASSLKAYDTQYF. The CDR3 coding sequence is TGTGCCAGCAGCTTGAAAGCCTACGATACGCAGTATTTT.

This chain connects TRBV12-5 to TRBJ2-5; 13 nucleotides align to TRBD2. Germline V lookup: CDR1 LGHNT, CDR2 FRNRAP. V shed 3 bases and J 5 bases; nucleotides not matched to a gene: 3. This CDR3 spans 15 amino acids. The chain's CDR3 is CASGFLTSGRETQYF. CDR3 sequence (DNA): TGTGCTAGTGGTTTCCTGACTAGCGGGAGGGAGACCCAGTACTTC. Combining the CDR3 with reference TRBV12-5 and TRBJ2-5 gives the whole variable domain DARVTQTPRHKVTEMGQEVTMRCQPILGHNTVFWYRQTMMQGLELLAYFRNRAPLDDSGMPKDRFSAEMPDATLATLKIQPSEPRDSAVYFCASGFLTSGRETQYFGPGTRLLVL.

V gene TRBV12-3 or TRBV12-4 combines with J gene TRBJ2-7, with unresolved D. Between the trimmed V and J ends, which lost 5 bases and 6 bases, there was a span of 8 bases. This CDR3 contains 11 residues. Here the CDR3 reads CASSQTSEQYF. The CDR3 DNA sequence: TGTGCCAGCAGTCAAACTTCCGAGCAGTACTTC.

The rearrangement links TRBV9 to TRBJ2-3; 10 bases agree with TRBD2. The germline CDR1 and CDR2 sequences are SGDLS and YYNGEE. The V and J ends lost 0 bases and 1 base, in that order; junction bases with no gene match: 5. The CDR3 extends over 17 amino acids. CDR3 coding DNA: TGTGCCAGCAGCGTAGCCTTAGCGGGAGGTCGCACAGATACGCAGTATTTT. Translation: CASSVALAGGRTDTQYF.

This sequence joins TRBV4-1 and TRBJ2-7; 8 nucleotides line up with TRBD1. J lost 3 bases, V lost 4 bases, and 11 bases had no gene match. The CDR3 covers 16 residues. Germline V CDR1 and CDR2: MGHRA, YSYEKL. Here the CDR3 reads CASSLFQGAQGYEQYF. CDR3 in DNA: TGCGCCAGCAGCCTGTTCCAGGGGGCGCAGGGCTACGAGCAGTACTTC.

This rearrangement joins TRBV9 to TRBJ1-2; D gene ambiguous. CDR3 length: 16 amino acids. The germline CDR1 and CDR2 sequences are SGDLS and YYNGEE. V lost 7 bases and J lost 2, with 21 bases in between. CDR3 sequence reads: CASVRGAGMFNYGYTF. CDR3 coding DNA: TGTGCCAGCGTTCGTGGCGCGGGGATGTTCAACTATGGCTACACCTTC.

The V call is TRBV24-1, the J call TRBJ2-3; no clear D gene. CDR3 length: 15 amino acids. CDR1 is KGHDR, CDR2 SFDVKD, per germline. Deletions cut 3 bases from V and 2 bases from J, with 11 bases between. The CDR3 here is CATSDTAGSTDTQYF. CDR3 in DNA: TGTGCCACCAGTGATACGGCAGGATCCACAGATACGCAGTATTTT.

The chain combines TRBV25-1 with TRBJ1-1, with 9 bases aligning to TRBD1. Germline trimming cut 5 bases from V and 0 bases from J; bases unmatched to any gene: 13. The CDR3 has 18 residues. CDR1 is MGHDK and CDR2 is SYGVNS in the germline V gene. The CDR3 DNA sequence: TGTGCCAGCAGTCATAATACGGACAGGGGAGTTATGAACACTGAAGCTTTCTTT. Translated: CASSHNTDRGVMNTEAFF.

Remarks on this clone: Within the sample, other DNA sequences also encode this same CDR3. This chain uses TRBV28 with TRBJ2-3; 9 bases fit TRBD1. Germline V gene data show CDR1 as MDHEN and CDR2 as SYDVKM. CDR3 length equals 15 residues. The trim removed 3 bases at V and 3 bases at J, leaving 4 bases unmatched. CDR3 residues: CASSLDRGRTDTQYF. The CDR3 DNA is TGTGCCAGCAGTTTGGACAGGGGAAGGACAGATACGCAGTATTTT.

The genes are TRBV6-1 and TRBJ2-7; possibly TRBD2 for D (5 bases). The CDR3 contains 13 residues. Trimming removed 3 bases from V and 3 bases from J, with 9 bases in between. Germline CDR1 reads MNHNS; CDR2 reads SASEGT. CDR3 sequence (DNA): TGTGCCAGCAGTGACCGGGGTTTCTACGAGCAGTACTTC. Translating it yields CASSDRGFYEQYF.

The CDR3 bases are TGTGCCAGCAGCCGATTACAGGGAAACACCATATATTTT. Translated: CASSRLQGNTIYF. This rearrangement joins TRBV3-1 (or the pseudogene TRBV3-2) to TRBJ1-3; D unclear. This CDR3 has 13 residues. Germline lookup yields CDR1 LGHDT and CDR2 YNNKEL (reference sequence). Trimming removed 4 bases from V and 4 bases from J, with 8 bases in between.

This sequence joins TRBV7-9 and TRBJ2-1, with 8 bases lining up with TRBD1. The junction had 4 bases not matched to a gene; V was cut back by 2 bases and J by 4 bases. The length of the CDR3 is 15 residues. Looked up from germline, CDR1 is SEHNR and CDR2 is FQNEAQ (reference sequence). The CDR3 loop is CASSLPGQAYNEQFF. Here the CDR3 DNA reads TGTGCCAGCAGCTTACCGGGACAGGCGTACAATGAGCAGTTCTTC.

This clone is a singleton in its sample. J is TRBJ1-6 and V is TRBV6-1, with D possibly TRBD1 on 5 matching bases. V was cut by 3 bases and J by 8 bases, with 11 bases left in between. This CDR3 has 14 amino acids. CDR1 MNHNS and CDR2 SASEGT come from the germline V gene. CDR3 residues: CASSEGQSYSPLHF. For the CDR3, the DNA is TGTGCCAGCAGTGAGGGGCAGTCTTATTCACCCCTCCACTTT.